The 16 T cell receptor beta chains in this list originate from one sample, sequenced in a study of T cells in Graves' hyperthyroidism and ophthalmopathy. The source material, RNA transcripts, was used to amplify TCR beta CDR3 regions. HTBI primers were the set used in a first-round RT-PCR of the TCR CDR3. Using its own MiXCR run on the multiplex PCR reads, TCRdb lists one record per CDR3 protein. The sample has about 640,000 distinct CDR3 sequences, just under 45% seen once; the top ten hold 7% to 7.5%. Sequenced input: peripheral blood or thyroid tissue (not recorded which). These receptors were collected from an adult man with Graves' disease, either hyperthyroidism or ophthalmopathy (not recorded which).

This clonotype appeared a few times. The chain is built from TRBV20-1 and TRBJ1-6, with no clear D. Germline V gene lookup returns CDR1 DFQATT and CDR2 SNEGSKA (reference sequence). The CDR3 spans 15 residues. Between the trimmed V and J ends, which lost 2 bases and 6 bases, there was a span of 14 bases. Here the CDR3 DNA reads TGCAGTGCTAGAAGGAATTCCGACCTTAATTCACCCCTCCACTTT. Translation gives CSARRNSDLNSPLHF.

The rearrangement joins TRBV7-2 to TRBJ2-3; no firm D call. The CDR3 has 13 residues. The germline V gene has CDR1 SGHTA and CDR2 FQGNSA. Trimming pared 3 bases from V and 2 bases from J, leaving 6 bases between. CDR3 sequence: CASSFDNTDTQYF. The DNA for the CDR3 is TGTGCCAGCAGCTTTGACAACACAGATACGCAGTATTTT.

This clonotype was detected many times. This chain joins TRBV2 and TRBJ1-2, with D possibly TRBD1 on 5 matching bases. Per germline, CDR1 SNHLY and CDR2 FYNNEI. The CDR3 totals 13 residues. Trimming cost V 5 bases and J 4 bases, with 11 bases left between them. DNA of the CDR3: TGTGCCAGCAGTTTAGAGGGGCCCTATGGCTACACCTTC. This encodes CASSLEGPYGYTF. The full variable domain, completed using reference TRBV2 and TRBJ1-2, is EPEVTQTPSHQVTQMGQEVILRCVPISNHLYFYWYRQILGQKVEFLVSFYNNEISEKSEIFDDQFSVERPDGSNFTLKIRSTKLEDSAMYFCASSLEGPYGYTFGSGTRLTVV.

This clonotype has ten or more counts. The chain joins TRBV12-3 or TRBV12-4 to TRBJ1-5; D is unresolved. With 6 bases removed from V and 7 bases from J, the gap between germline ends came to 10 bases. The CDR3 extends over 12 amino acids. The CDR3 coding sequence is TGTGCCAGCAGACTACAACGACAGCCCCAGCATTTT. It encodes CASRLQRQPQHF.

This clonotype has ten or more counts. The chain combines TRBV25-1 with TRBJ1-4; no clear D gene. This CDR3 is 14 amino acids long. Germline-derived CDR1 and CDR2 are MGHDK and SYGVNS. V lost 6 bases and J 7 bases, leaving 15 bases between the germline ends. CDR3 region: CASRGGTDFEKLFF. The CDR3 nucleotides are TGTGCCAGCAGAGGAGGAACGGATTTTGAAAAACTGTTTTTT.

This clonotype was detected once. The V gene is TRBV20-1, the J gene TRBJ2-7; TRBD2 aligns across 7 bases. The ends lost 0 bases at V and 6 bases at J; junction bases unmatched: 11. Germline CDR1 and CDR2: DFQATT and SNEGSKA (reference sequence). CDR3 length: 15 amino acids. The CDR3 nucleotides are TGCAGTGCTAGAGATACGGGTCTAGCGGAAGTCGAGCAGTACTTC. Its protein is CSARDTGLAEVEQYF.

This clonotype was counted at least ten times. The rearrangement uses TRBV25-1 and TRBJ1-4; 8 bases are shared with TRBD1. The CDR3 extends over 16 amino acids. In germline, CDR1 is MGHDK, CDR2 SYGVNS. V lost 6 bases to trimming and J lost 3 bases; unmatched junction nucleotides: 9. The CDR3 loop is CASSRMRTGSNEKLFF. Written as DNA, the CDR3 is TGTGCCAGCAGCCGAATGCGGACAGGGTCTAATGAAAAACTGTTTTTT.

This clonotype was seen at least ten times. The CDR3 DNA is TGTGCCAGCAGCCCGGGGTACAGGAGCAATCAGCCCCAGCATTTT. Protein: CASSPGYRSNQPQHF. This chain joins TRBV5-8 and TRBJ1-5, with a possible D match to TRBD1 (5 bases). V gave up 4 bases and J gave up 1 base, with 12 bases separating them. The CDR3 runs to 15 residues. CDR1 is SGHTS, CDR2 YDEGEE, per germline.

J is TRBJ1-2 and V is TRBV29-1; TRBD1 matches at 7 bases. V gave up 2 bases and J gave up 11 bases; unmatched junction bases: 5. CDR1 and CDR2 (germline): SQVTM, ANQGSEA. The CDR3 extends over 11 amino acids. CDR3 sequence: CSVENRGGYTF. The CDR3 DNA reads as TGCAGCGTTGAAAACAGGGGTGGTTACACCTTC.

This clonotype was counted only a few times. The CDR3 spells CASRNGPNYEQYF. CDR3 nucleotides: TGCGCCAGCAGAAACGGACCCAACTACGAGCAGTACTTC. V and J are TRBV5-1 and TRBJ2-7; no definite D call. The germline gives CDR1 SGHRS, CDR2 YFSETQ. V was shortened by 5 bases and J by 3 bases, with 12 bases between the two germline ends. CDR3 length: 13 amino acids.

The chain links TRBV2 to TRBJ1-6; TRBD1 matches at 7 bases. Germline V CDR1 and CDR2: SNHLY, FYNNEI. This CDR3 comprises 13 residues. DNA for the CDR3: TGTGTCACCCGGGACAGCAATAATTCACCCCTCCACTTT. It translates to CVTRDSNNSPLHF.

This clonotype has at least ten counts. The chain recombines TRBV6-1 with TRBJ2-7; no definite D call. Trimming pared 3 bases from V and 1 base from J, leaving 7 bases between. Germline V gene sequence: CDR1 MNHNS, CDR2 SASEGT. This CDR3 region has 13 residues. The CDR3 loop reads CASSEAASYEQYF. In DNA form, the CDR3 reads TGTGCCAGCAGTGAGGCAGCGTCCTACGAGCAGTACTTC.

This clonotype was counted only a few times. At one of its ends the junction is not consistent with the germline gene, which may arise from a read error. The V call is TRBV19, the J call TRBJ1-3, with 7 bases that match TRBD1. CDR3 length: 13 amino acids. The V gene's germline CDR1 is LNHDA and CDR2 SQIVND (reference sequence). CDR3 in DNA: TGTGCCAGTGCACAGGGGAACGGAAACGCCATATATTTT. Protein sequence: CASAQGNGNAIYF.

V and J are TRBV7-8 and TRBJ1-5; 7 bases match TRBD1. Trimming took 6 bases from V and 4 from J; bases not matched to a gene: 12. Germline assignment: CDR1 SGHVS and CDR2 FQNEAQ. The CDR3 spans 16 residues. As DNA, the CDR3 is TGTGCCAGCAGTTTTGTCCGGGCAGGGGGTAATCAGCCCCAGCATTTT. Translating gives CASSFVRAGGNQPQHF.

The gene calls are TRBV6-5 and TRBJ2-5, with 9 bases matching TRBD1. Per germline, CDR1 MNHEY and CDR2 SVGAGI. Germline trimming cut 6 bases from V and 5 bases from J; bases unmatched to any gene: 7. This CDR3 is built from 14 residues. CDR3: CASRPGQGWETQYF. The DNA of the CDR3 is TGTGCCAGCAGACCGGGACAGGGTTGGGAGACCCAGTACTTC.

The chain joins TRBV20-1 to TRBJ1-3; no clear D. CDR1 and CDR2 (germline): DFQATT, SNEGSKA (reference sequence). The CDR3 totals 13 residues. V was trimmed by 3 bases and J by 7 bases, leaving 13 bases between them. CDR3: CSASDGRENTIYF. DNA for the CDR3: TGCAGTGCTAGCGACGGACGGGAGAACACCATATATTTT.